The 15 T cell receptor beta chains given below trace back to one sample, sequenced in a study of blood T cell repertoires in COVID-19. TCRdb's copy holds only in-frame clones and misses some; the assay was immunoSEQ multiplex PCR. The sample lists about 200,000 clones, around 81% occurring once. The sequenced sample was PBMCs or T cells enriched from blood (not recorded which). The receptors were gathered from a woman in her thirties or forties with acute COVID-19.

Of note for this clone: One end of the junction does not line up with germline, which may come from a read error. CDR3 region: CASSYSQTGALHF. The CDR3, as DNA: TGTGCCAGCAGTTACTCCCAGACAGGGGCCTTACATTTT. This sequence joins TRBV6-2 or TRBV6-3 and TRBJ2-3, with 8 bases that match TRBD1. The CDR3 sequence is 13 residues long. The germline gives CDR1 MNHEY, CDR2 SVGEGT.

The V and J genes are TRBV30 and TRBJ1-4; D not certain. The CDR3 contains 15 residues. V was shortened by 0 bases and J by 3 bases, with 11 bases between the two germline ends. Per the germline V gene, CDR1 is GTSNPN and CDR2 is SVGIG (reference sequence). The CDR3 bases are TGTGCCTGGAGTGTACGTTCTGGGCCTAATGAAAAACTGTTTTTT. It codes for CAWSVRSGPNEKLFF.

In DNA form, the CDR3 reads TGTGCCAGCAGACTTGGGGGAGGCCAAGAGACCCAGTACTTC. Its protein is CASRLGGGQETQYF. V and J are TRBV2 and TRBJ2-5, with D perhaps TRBD2 (6 bases). Germline assignment: CDR1 SNHLY and CDR2 FYNNEI. Trimming removed 6 bases from V and 1 base from J, with 12 bases in between. The CDR3 is 14 amino acids. The full variable domain, with the rest looked up from reference TRBV2 and TRBJ2-5, is EPEVTQTPSHQVTQMGQEVILRCVPISNHLYFYWYRQILGQKVEFLVSFYNNEISEKSEIFDDQFSVERPDGSNFTLKIRSTKLEDSAMYFCASRLGGGQETQYFGPGTRLLVL.

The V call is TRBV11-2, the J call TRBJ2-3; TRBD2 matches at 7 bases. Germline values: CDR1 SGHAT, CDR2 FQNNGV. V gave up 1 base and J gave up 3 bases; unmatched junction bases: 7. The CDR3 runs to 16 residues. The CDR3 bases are TGTGCCAGCAGCTTAGGATTGCAGGGAGGGACAGATACGCAGTATTTT. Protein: CASSLGLQGGTDTQYF.

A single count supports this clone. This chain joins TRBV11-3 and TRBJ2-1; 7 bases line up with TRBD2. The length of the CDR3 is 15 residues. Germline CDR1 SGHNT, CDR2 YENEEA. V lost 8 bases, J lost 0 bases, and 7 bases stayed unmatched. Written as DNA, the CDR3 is TGTGCCAGCGGCGGGGGTTCGAGCTCCTACAATGAGCAGTTCTTC. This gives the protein CASGGGSSSYNEQFF.

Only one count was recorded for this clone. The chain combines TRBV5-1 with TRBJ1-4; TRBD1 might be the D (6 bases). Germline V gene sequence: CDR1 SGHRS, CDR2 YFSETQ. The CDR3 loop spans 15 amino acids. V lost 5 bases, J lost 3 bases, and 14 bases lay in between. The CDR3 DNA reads TGCGCCAGCAGGGAGGGGGGGACCCCTAATGAAAAACTGTTTTTT. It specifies CASREGGTPNEKLFF. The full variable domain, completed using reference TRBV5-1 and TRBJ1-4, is KAGVTQTPRYLIKTRGQQVTLSCSPISGHRSVSWYQQTPGQGLQFLFEYFSETQRNKGNFPGRFSGRQFSNSRSEMNVSTLELGDSALYLCASREGGTPNEKLFFGSGTQLSVL.

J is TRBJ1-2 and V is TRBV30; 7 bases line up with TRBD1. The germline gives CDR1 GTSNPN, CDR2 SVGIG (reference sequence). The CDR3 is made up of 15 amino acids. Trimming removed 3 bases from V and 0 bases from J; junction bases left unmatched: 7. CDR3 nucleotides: TGTGCCTGGAGAAGAACCGGGACAGCTAACTATGGCTACACCTTC. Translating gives CAWRRTGTANYGYTF.

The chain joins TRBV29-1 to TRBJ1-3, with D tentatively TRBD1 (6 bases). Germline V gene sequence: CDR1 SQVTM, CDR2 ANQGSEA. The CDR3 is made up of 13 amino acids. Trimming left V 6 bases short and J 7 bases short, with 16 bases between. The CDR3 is CSVRMGGGNTIYF. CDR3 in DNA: TGCAGCGTCCGTATGGGAGGGGGGAACACCATATATTTT.

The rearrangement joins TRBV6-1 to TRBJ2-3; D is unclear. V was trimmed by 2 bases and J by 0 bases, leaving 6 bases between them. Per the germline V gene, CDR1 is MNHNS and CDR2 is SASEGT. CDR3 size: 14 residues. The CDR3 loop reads CASSEPTSTDTQYF. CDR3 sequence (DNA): TGTGCCAGCAGTGAACCGACTAGCACAGATACGCAGTATTTT.

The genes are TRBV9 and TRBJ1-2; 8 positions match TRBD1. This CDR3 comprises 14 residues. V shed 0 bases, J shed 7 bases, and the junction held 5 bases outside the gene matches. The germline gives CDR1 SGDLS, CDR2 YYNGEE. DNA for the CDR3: TGTGCCAGCAGCGTAGGCAGGGGGCTAAGTGGCTACACCTTC. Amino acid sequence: CASSVGRGLSGYTF. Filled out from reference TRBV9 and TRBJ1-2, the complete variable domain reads DSGVTQTPKHLITATGQRVTLRCSPRSGDLSVYWYQQSLDQGLQFLIQYYNGEERAKGNILERFSAQQFPDLHSELNLSSLELGDSALYFCASSVGRGLSGYTFGSGTRLTVV.

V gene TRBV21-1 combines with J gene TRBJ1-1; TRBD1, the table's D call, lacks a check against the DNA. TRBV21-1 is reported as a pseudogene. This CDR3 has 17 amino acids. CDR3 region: CASSKPGKSSGNTEAFF. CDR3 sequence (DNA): TGTGCCAGCAGCAAACCAGGTAAGTCCTCAGGGAACACTGAAGCTTTCTTT.

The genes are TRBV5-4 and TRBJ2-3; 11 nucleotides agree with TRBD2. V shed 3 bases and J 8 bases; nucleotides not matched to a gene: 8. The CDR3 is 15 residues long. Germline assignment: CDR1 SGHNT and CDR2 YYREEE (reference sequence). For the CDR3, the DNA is TGTGCCAGCAGCTATGAACTAGCGGGGGCAGGTACGCAGTATTTT. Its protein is CASSYELAGAGTQYF.

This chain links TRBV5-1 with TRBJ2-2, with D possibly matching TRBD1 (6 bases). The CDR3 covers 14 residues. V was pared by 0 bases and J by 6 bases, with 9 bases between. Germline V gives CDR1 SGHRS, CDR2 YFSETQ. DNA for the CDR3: TGCGCCAGCAGCTTGGCCAGGGGCCCCGGGGAGCTGTTTTTT. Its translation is CASSLARGPGELFF.

The DNA for the CDR3 is TGTGCCAGTAGTACCCGGGGGGGTGTTTCAACGGATACGCAGTATTTT. It is translated as CASSTRGGVSTDTQYF. The chain carries TRBV19 and TRBJ2-3, with 8 nucleotides matching TRBD2. The V and J ends lost 4 bases and 6 bases, in that order; junction bases with no gene match: 12. This CDR3 has 16 amino acids. Germline V CDR1 and CDR2: LNHDA, SQIVND (reference sequence).

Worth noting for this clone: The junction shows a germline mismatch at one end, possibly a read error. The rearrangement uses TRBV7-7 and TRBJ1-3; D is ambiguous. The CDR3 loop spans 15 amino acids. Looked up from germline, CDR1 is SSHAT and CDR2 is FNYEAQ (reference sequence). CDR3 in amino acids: CASSLGSHSGNTIYF. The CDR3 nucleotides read TGTGCTAGCAGCTTGGGCAGCCACTCTGGAAACACCATATATTTT.